This is a list of T cell receptor beta chains from one sample in a study of shared clonotypes between healthy human individuals. Here immunoSEQ multiplex PCR was the method, and the copy in TCRdb shows in-frame clones only, minus some. This table has about 2.3 million clones, around 92% appearing once. The material sequenced was naive CD4+ T cells from PBMCs. Every receptor here comes from a man between 18 and 29 years old in good health. Some clones in this sample may be carry-over from other donors' samples. The CDR3 runs from the conserved cysteine through the conserved F or W. Each record gives: clone size, J gene, CDR3 length, V gene, D gene, CDR3 protein, CDR3 DNA. D genes are given only for firm matches. Where a row states a size, it is once, few, many or the class of an expanded clone; other rows omit it.

>.|TRBJ2-2|18|TRBV7-3|TRBD2
CASSLTGAGATNTGELFF
TGTGCCAGCAGCTTAACGGGAGCGGGAGCCACGAACACCGGGGAGCTGTTTTTT
>.|TRBJ2-2|11|TRBV28|.
CASRADGELFF
TGTGCCAGCAGGGCAGACGGGGAGCTGTTTTTT
>.|TRBJ1-4|13|TRBV11-1|.
CASSIGPVEKLFF
TGTGCCAGCAGCATCGGGCCGGTCGAAAAACTGTTTTTT
>.|TRBJ2-7|15|TRBV28|.
CASSPASGERNEQYF
TGTGCCAGCAGTCCTGCATCAGGGGAAAGGAACGAGCAGTACTTC
>.|TRBJ2-3|15|TRBV15|.
CATSVGNPSTDTQYF
TGTGCCACCAGCGTTGGGAACCCTAGCACAGATACGCAGTATTTT
>once|TRBJ1-3|16|TRBV5-5|.
CASSLAGHSSGNTIYF
TGTGCCAGCAGCTTGGCGGGACACAGCTCTGGAAACACCATATATTTT
>.|TRBJ2-1|16|TRBV5-4|TRBD2
CASSLRRGVIYNEQFF
TGTGCCAGCAGCTTGAGACGGGGGGTGATTTACAATGAGCAGTTCTTC
>.|TRBJ2-5|14|TRBV5-1|.
CASSLDGSQETQYF
TGCGCCAGCAGCTTGGACGGGAGCCAGGAGACCCAGTACTTC
>.|TRBJ1-2|14|TRBV5-1|.
CASSLAAGTYGYTF
TGCGCCAGCAGCTTGGCGGCAGGGACCTATGGCTACACCTTC
>.|TRBJ2-3|13|TRBV7-2|.
CASSLRPLDTQYF
TGTGCCAGCAGCTTGCGACCGCTAGATACGCAGTATTTT
>.|TRBJ2-3|15|TRBV6-1|TRBD2
CASKTGTSGTDTQYF
TGTGCCAGCAAGACCGGGACTAGCGGCACAGATACGCAGTATTTT
>.|TRBJ1-2|15|TRBV6-5|TRBD1
CASSPETGGDYGYTF
TGTGCCAGCAGTCCGGAGACAGGGGGCGACTATGGCTACACCTTC
>.|TRBJ2-3|17|TRBV9|.
CASSVGGSTPLVDTQYF
TGTGCCAGCAGCGTAGGAGGGTCAACCCCCTTAGTAGATACGCAGTATTTT
>.|TRBJ1-2|16|TRBV2|.
CASRTPTGTANYGYTF
TGTGCCAGCAGGACACCGACCGGGACCGCAAACTATGGCTACACCTTC
>.|TRBJ1-1|11|TRBV5-8|.
CASSLTGEAFF
TGTGCCAGCAGCTTGACAGGGGAAGCTTTCTTT
>.|TRBJ2-1|14|TRBV6-6|TRBD2
CASSSLAGPNEQFF
TGTGCCAGCAGTTCACTAGCGGGCCCCAATGAGCAGTTCTTC
>.|TRBJ2-1|16|TRBV7-8|TRBD2
CASSPRLAGTDNEQFF
TGTGCCAGCAGTCCCAGACTAGCGGGGACCGACAATGAGCAGTTCTTC
>.|TRBJ2-7|13|TRBV7-2|.
CASSLNGRDEQYF
TGTGCCAGCAGCTTAAACGGCCGGGACGAGCAGTACTTC
>.|TRBJ2-5|15|TRBV5-1|.
CASSPRTTRQETQYF
TGCGCCAGCAGCCCCAGGACAACCCGCCAAGAGACCCAGTACTTC
>.|TRBJ2-4|19|TRBV4-1|TRBD1
CASSQLIATGALAKNIQYF
TGCGCCAGCAGCCAACTTATTGCGACAGGGGCTCTAGCCAAAAACATTCAGTACTTC
>.|TRBJ2-3|18|TRBV5-4|.
CASSLGGGPGFGSDTQYF
TGTGCCAGCAGCTTAGGAGGAGGTCCGGGGTTCGGGTCAGATACGCAGTATTTT
>.|TRBJ2-7|13|TRBV30|.
CAWSPGSDYEQYF
TGTGCCTGGAGTCCCGGGTCTGACTACGAGCAGTACTTC
>.|TRBJ2-2|14|TRBV5-1|.
CASKGGGDTGELFF
TGCGCCAGCAAAGGAGGGGGAGACACCGGGGAGCTGTTTTTT
>.|TRBJ1-2|14|TRBV25-1|.
CASIPGDSNYGYTF
TGTGCCAGCATCCCCGGGGACTCTAACTATGGCTACACCTTC
>.|TRBJ2-5|13|TRBV5-1|.
CASSPPAQETQYF
TGCGCCAGCTCCCCCCCGGCCCAAGAGACCCAGTACTTC
>.|TRBJ2-5|14|TRBV18|TRBD1
CASSPTGIKETQYF
TGTGCCAGCTCACCGACAGGGATCAAGGAGACCCAGTACTTC
>.|TRBJ2-1|15|TRBV6-1|TRBD2
CAIRLAGGPYNEQFF
TGTGCCATCCGACTAGCGGGAGGCCCCTACAATGAGCAGTTCTTC
>.|TRBJ2-3|16|TRBV27|TRBD2
CASRARTSGSTDTQYF
TGTGCCAGCAGGGCCCGGACTAGCGGGAGCACAGATACGCAGTATTTT
>.|TRBJ2-1|16|TRBV7-8|TRBD1
CASSSISGTAYNEQFF
TGTGCCAGCAGCTCCATCTCCGGGACAGCTTACAATGAGCAGTTCTTC
>.|TRBJ2-7|13|TRBV2|TRBD1
CAGGQGVFYEQYF
TGTGCCGGGGGACAGGGAGTTTTCTACGAGCAGTACTTC
>.|TRBJ1-2|14|TRBV6-5|.
CASTQGLGGSGYTF
TGTGCCAGCACTCAGGGTTTGGGGGGAAGCGGCTACACCTTC
>few|TRBJ2-5|14|TRBV7-6|.
CASSLFRVQETQYF
TGTGCCAGCAGCTTATTCAGGGTTCAAGAGACCCAGTACTTC
>.|TRBJ2-1|14|TRBV9|.
CASSVRGRESEQFF
TGTGCCAGCAGCGTAAGGGGGCGGGAGAGTGAGCAGTTCTTC
>.|TRBJ1-1|13|TRBV30|.
CAWKIQTFTEAFF
TGTGCCTGGAAGATACAGACGTTCACTGAAGCTTTCTTT
>.|TRBJ2-1|16|TRBV4-2|TRBD2
CASSQAIAGGLNEQFF
TGTGCCAGCAGCCAAGCGATAGCGGGAGGGTTGAATGAGCAGTTCTTC
>once|TRBJ2-1|15|TRBV29-1|.
CSVDGLKSSYNEQFF
TGCAGCGTTGACGGGCTGAAGAGCTCCTACAATGAGCAGTTCTTC
>.|TRBJ2-7|15|TRBV7-9|.
CASSLQGSGSYEQYF
TGTGCCAGCAGCTTACAGGGTTCTGGTTCCTACGAGCAGTACTTC
>.|TRBJ1-5|13|TRBV6-5|.
CASRQGSSQPQHF
TGTGCCAGCAGGCAGGGGTCGAGTCAGCCCCAGCATTTT
>.|TRBJ2-1|14|TRBV5-1|.
CASSPGTGLDEQFF
TGCGCCAGCAGCCCCGGGACGGGTTTGGATGAGCAGTTCTTC
>.|TRBJ2-1|14|TRBV5-1|TRBD1
CASSIRTGNNEQFF
TGCGCCAGCAGCATTAGGACAGGGAACAATGAGCAGTTCTTC
>.|TRBJ2-1|15|TRBV19|TRBD1
CASSSQGAGRNEQFF
TGTGCCAGTAGTTCCCAGGGGGCGGGTAGGAATGAGCAGTTCTTC
>.|TRBJ1-5|14|TRBV6-1|.
CASSDNTGNQPQHF
TGTGCCAGCAGTGACAACACGGGCAATCAGCCCCAGCATTTT
>.|TRBJ2-3|15|TRBV7-9|.
CASSIQVPSTDTQYF
TGTGCCAGCAGCATACAGGTCCCCAGCACAGATACGCAGTATTTT
>.|TRBJ1-2|15|TRBV7-2|TRBD1
CASSRTGTGGDGYTF
TGTGCCAGCAGCCGCACGGGGACAGGGGGCGATGGCTACACCTTC
>.|TRBJ2-1|15|TRBV5-1|.
CASSRPGSKYNEQFF
TGCGCCAGCAGCCGCCCGGGGAGCAAATACAATGAGCAGTTCTTC
>.|TRBJ2-6|16|TRBV30|TRBD1
CARGTGALGGANVLTF
TGTGCGCGCGGGACAGGGGCCCTTGGTGGGGCCAACGTCCTGACTTTC
>.|TRBJ2-1|14|TRBV6-5|.
CASSPSAPGNEQFF
TGTGCCAGCAGCCCCTCCGCCCCGGGCAATGAGCAGTTCTTC
>.|TRBJ2-5|18|TRBV5-1|TRBD1
CASSLVPLGQGVGETQYF
TGCGCCAGCAGCTTGGTACCCCTTGGACAGGGGGTGGGAGAGACCCAGTACTTC
>.|TRBJ1-2|15|TRBV6-5|.
CASSYGQEANYGYTF
TGTGCCAGCAGTTACGGGCAGGAAGCTAACTATGGCTACACCTTC
>.|TRBJ1-4|12|TRBV29-1|.
CSGGRAGEKLFF
TGCAGCGGGGGACGGGCCGGGGAAAAACTGTTTTTT